The 29 T cell receptor beta chains reported below all come from one sample, sequenced in a study of blood T cell repertoires in COVID-19. Here immunoSEQ multiplex PCR was the method, and the copy in TCRdb shows in-frame clones only, minus some. Among 70,000 or so clones, around 89% were seen once, and the ten largest hold just under 0.6%. Sequencing input: peripheral blood. The receptors here all came from a man between 60 and 70 years old with acute or convalescent COVID-19.

The rearrangement uses TRBV7-2 and TRBJ1-1; the match to TRBD1 covers 7 bases. This CDR3 has 13 amino acids. Germline loops: CDR1 SGHTA, CDR2 FQGNSA. Losses at the gene ends were 3 bases for V and 12 bases for J; bases not matched to a gene: 10. The CDR3 loop is CASSFPGQFVPFF. The CDR3 coding sequence is TGTGCCAGCAGCTTCCCGGGACAGTTCGTACCTTTCTTT.

The chain has TRBV18 and TRBJ2-4; 8 positions agree with TRBD1. Trimming took 6 bases from V and 1 from J; bases not matched to a gene: 11. CDR3 length equals 17 residues. The germline CDR1 and CDR2 sequences are KGHSH and LQKENI. CDR3 in DNA: TGTGCCAGCTCTCACCAGCAGGGGGCGTGGGCCAAAAACATTCAGTACTTC. This codes for CASSHQQGAWAKNIQYF. The full variable domain, its missing parts supplied by reference TRBV18 and TRBJ2-4, is NAGVMQNPRHLVRRRGQEARLRCSPMKGHSHVYWYRQLPEEGLKFMVYLQKENIIDESGMPKERFSAEFPKEGPSILRIQQVVRGDSAAYFCASSHQQGAWAKNIQYFGAGTRLSVL.

The chain joins TRBV6-2 or TRBV6-3 to TRBJ1-5; D ambiguous. CDR1 is MNHEY, CDR2 SVGEGT, per germline. Trimming took off 5 bases at V and 0 bases at J, with 5 bases between the two ends. This CDR3 has 13 residues. This CDR3 reads CASSTDSNQPQHF. CDR3 sequence (DNA): TGTGCCAGCAGTACAGATAGCAATCAGCCCCAGCATTTT.

This clone has a handful of counts. J is TRBJ2-1 and V is TRBV19; 11 nucleotides align to TRBD2. Germline assignment: CDR1 LNHDA and CDR2 SQIVND (reference sequence). J gave up 5 bases and V 6 bases, and 6 bases lay outside the gene matches. CDR3 length: 15 amino acids. The CDR3 DNA follows: TGTGCCAGTAGCAAGGGACTAGCGGTCGACAATGAGCAGTTCTTC. It translates to CASSKGLAVDNEQFF.

This chain connects TRBV5-1 to TRBJ2-5, with 11 bases identical to TRBD2. CDR1 and CDR2 from the germline V gene are SGHRS and YFSETQ. The CDR3 spans 16 residues. With 3 bases clipped from V and 6 bases from J, the junction kept 10 bases outside the gene matches. The CDR3 is CASSSELAGGGKTQYF. The CDR3 region has the DNA TGCGCCAGCAGCTCCGAGCTAGCGGGAGGAGGGAAGACCCAGTACTTC.

This chain uses TRBV5-4 with TRBJ2-1, with 9 bases identical to TRBD1. This CDR3 comprises 16 residues. Germline V gene data show CDR1 as SGHNT and CDR2 as YYREEE (reference sequence). J lost 5 bases, V lost 5 bases, and 11 bases had no gene match. The CDR3 is CASSSIKQGAHNEQFF. CDR3 nucleotide sequence: TGTGCCAGCAGTTCGATAAAACAGGGGGCCCACAATGAGCAGTTCTTC.

The chain is built from TRBV3-1 (or the pseudogene TRBV3-2) and TRBJ2-2; 8 nucleotides agree with TRBD1. J gave up 6 bases and V 0 bases, and 9 bases lay outside the gene matches. The germline V gene encodes CDR1 LGHDT and CDR2 YNNKEL (reference sequence). This CDR3 region has 17 residues. CDR3 protein: CASSQDLTGGFSGELFF. In DNA, the CDR3 is TGTGCCAGCAGCCAAGATTTAACAGGGGGATTTTCCGGGGAGCTGTTTTTT.

For the CDR3, the DNA is TGTGCCAGCAGCTTAGCTCCGACAGGGGTCCTTAATTCACCCCTCCACTTT. It translates to CASSLAPTGVLNSPLHF. The rearrangement uses TRBV7-8 and TRBJ1-6; 8 bases agree with TRBD1. CDR1 and CDR2 from the germline V gene are SGHVS and FQNEAQ. The CDR3 extends over 17 amino acids. The trim removed 0 bases at V and 6 bases at J, leaving 7 bases unmatched.

This chain connects TRBV11-2 to TRBJ1-2, with TRBD1 as a possible D gene (5 bases). The CDR3 covers 14 residues. The germline V and J ends were trimmed by 2 bases and 12 bases, with 19 bases remaining between them. Looked up from germline, CDR1 is SGHAT and CDR2 is FQNNGV. CDR3 region: CASSLPHSGAVNTF. As DNA, the CDR3 is TGTGCCAGCAGCTTACCCCACTCTGGGGCGGTGAACACCTTC.

CDR3 in DNA: TGTGCCACCAGTACCACAGGGGCGGTGAACACTGAAGCTTTCTTT. Translating it yields CATSTTGAVNTEAFF. V and J are TRBV24-1 and TRBJ1-1; 7 nucleotides align to TRBD1. The V segment lost 6 bases and the J segment 0 bases; nucleotides outside the gene matches: 6. The CDR3 length is 15 residues. Germline loops: CDR1 KGHDR, CDR2 SFDVKD.

V gene TRBV3-1 (or the pseudogene TRBV3-2) combines with J gene TRBJ2-1, with 9 bases lining up with TRBD2. The CDR3 loop spans 14 amino acids. Germline loops: CDR1 LGHDT, CDR2 YNNKEL (reference sequence). V shed 4 bases, J shed 8 bases, and the junction held 6 bases outside the gene matches. The CDR3 nucleotides are TGTGCCAGCAGCCCCGGGACTAGCTATGATGAGCAGTTCTTC. It translates to CASSPGTSYDEQFF.

This clone was found a few times. Other DNA sequences from this sample encode an identical CDR3 as well. The chain employs TRBV19 and TRBJ1-5; tentative D call: TRBD1 (5 bases). This CDR3 is 14 amino acids long. V lost 2 bases, J lost 5 bases, and 10 bases lay in between. Germline V gene lookup returns CDR1 LNHDA and CDR2 SQIVND (reference sequence). In DNA, the CDR3 is TGTGCCAGTAGTATACGGGGGGGGTATCAGCCCCAGCATTTT. Translated: CASSIRGGYQPQHF.

This chain joins TRBV4-1 and TRBJ2-1; 11 bases align to TRBD2. Germline V gene lookup returns CDR1 MGHRA and CDR2 YSYEKL. The trim removed 6 bases at V and 7 bases at J, leaving 5 bases unmatched. The CDR3 spans 14 residues. The CDR3 sequence: CASRGSGGVNEQFF. CDR3 in DNA: TGCGCCAGCAGGGGTAGCGGGGGGGTAAATGAGCAGTTCTTC.

The rearrangement links TRBV12-3 or TRBV12-4 to TRBJ1-5; 8 bases line up with TRBD1. Trimming at V came to 4 bases and at J to 4 bases, leaving 0 bases not matched to a gene. The CDR3 length is 13 residues. CDR3 sequence: CASSWTGNQPQHF. In nucleotides, the CDR3 is TGTGCCAGCAGTTGGACAGGGAATCAGCCCCAGCATTTT.

This clone was counted a single time. J is TRBJ2-3 and V is TRBV5-1; 11 bases map to TRBD2. V dropped 3 bases and J dropped 2; count of bases not matched to a gene: 2. CDR3 length: 15 amino acids. Germline CDR1 is SGHRS and CDR2 is YFSETQ. The CDR3 loop is CASSSGLAVTDTQYF. For the CDR3, the DNA is TGCGCCAGCAGCTCGGGACTAGCGGTCACAGATACGCAGTATTTT.

This clone was seen a handful of times. The CDR3 coding sequence is TGTGCCAGCAGCCAAGGGGGGAGGATCTACAATGAGCAGTTCTTC. Protein product: CASSQGGRIYNEQFF. The genes are TRBV3-1 (or the pseudogene TRBV3-2) and TRBJ2-1; possibly TRBD2 for D (6 bases). The germline CDR1 and CDR2 sequences are LGHDT and YNNKEL (reference sequence). Trimming pared 1 base from V and 3 bases from J, leaving 10 bases between. The CDR3 runs 15 residues.

This chain connects TRBV20-1 to TRBJ1-1, with D possibly TRBD1 on 5 matching bases. CDR1 DFQATT and CDR2 SNEGSKA come from the germline V gene (reference sequence). The CDR3 runs 13 residues. V lost 3 bases, J lost 2 bases, and 10 bases lay in between. The CDR3 region is CSASLTVNTEAFF. The CDR3 DNA reads as TGCAGTGCTAGTCTGACAGTAAACACTGAAGCTTTCTTT.

The CDR3 nucleotides are TGCGCCAGCACCCGACAGGGTGAGGAAGCTTTCTTT. This gives the protein CASTRQGEEAFF. V gene TRBV5-1 combines with J gene TRBJ1-1; 7 positions match TRBD1. The germline V gene has CDR1 SGHRS and CDR2 YFSETQ. This CDR3 spans 12 amino acids. V was clipped by 6 bases and J by 8 bases; unmatched bases: 7.

The chain employs TRBV7-2 and TRBJ2-4; possible D gene TRBD2, 6 bases. Deletions cut 5 bases from V and 3 bases from J, with 17 bases between. From germline, CDR1 is SGHTA and CDR2 FQGNSA. This CDR3 has 16 residues. CDR3 in amino acids: CASSPGPGRSKNIQYF. The CDR3 DNA is TGTGCCAGCAGCCCAGGTCCGGGGAGGAGCAAAAACATTCAGTACTTC.

The chain combines TRBV7-9 with TRBJ2-7; tentative D call: TRBD1 (5 bases). There are 12 residues in the CDR3. Trimming stripped 8 bases from V and 6 bases from J, with 14 bases between. Germline V gene lookup returns CDR1 SEHNR and CDR2 FQNEAQ (reference sequence). CDR3 in amino acids: CASEAGLGEQYF. DNA for the CDR3: TGTGCCAGCGAGGCAGGGCTGGGCGAGCAGTACTTC.

The chain carries TRBV5-8 and TRBJ2-7; 7 bases fit TRBD2. Germline V gene data show CDR1 as SGHTS and CDR2 as YDEGEE. Trimming took 0 bases from V and 2 from J; bases not matched to a gene: 8. The CDR3 covers 16 residues. CDR3 DNA: TGTGCCAGCAGCTTGGTTGGCGGGGGAGCAACCTACGAGCAGTACTTC. It is translated as CASSLVGGGATYEQYF.

The CDR3 spells CASSLVEGAPGYTF. In nucleotides, the CDR3 is TGCGCCAGCAGCTTGGTAGAGGGGGCGCCTGGCTACACCTTC. V is TRBV5-1 and J is TRBJ1-2; 7 bases align to TRBD1. Trimming took 0 bases from V and 7 from J; bases not matched to a gene: 6. The CDR3 extends over 14 amino acids. Germline CDR1 reads SGHRS; CDR2 reads YFSETQ.

The J gene is TRBJ1-4, the V gene TRBV29-1; tentatively, D is TRBD1 (6 bases). Germline CDR1 and CDR2: SQVTM and ANQGSEA. Between the trimmed V and J ends, which lost 4 bases and 8 bases, there was a span of 14 bases. CDR3 size: 13 residues. The CDR3 bases are TGCAGCGTTGCAGGGGCCGAGGGAGAAAAACTGTTTTTT. This translates into CSVAGAEGEKLFF.

The chain is built from TRBV2 and TRBJ2-6, with D perhaps matching TRBD1 (5 bases). CDR1 and CDR2 from the germline V gene are SNHLY and FYNNEI. The CDR3 sequence is 16 residues long. The ends were cut back, 7 bases at V and 2 bases at J, with 15 bases in the middle. The CDR3 DNA reads as TGTGCCAGCACCCAGGGTTTACTCACTGGGGCCAACGTCCTGACTTTC. Protein sequence: CASTQGLLTGANVLTF.

The chain has TRBV12-2 and TRBJ2-5; the table's D call TRBD2 went unverified against the DNA. TRBV12-2 is a pseudogene locus. The CDR3 runs to 16 residues. The CDR3 coding sequence is TGTGCAAGTCGCCAAAGAAAGAAGGCGGAGAGCGAGACCCAGTACTTC. Encoded protein: CASRQRKKAESETQYF.

The chain uses TRBV24-1 and TRBJ1-1; TRBD1 aligns across 7 bases. The CDR3 contains 15 residues. Trimming cost V 2 bases and J 3 bases; bases outside gene matches: 5. The germline V gene encodes CDR1 KGHDR and CDR2 SFDVKD. DNA of the CDR3: TGTGCCACCAGTGATTCCACAGGGGATTACACTGAAGCTTTCTTT. Translation gives CATSDSTGDYTEAFF.

The sample holds a few counts of this clone. CDR3 nucleotide sequence: TGTGCCAGCAGTGAGCCCTTCGCGGGGTATGGCTACACCTTC. This codes for CASSEPFAGYGYTF. This chain uses TRBV2 with TRBJ1-2, with D unclear. CDR3 size: 14 residues. CDR1 is SNHLY, CDR2 FYNNEI, per germline. The V and J ends lost 3 bases and 5 bases respectively, with 13 bases between them. The whole variable domain, filled in from reference TRBV2 and TRBJ1-2, reads EPEVTQTPSHQVTQMGQEVILRCVPISNHLYFYWYRQILGQKVEFLVSFYNNEISEKSEIFDDQFSVERPDGSNFTLKIRSTKLEDSAMYFCASSEPFAGYGYTFGSGTRLTVV.

The chain employs TRBV24-1 and TRBJ1-1; TRBD1 agrees at 12 bases. CDR1 KGHDR and CDR2 SFDVKD come from the germline V gene. The CDR3 sequence is 15 residues long. After removal of 3 bases from V and 11 bases from J, the junction contained 9 bases not matched to a gene. The DNA of the CDR3 is TGTGCCACCAGTGATAGAACCGGGACAGGGGGCTTTGCTTTCTTT. This gives the protein CATSDRTGTGGFAFF.

This chain connects TRBV5-1 to TRBJ2-1; possible D gene TRBD1, 6 bases. CDR1 and CDR2 (germline): SGHRS, YFSETQ. Trimming removed 4 bases at V and 5 bases at J, with 13 bases between. This CDR3 is 14 amino acids long. The chain's CDR3 is CASSLGSGDNEQFF. DNA for the CDR3: TGCGCCAGCAGCCTAGGATCAGGGGACAATGAGCAGTTCTTC. Variable domain in full (rest from reference TRBV5-1 and TRBJ2-1): KAGVTQTPRYLIKTRGQQVTLSCSPISGHRSVSWYQQTPGQGLQFLFEYFSETQRNKGNFPGRFSGRQFSNSRSEMNVSTLELGDSALYLCASSLGSGDNEQFFGPGTRLTVL.